Listed below are T cell receptor beta chains from one sample, sequenced in a study of blood T cell repertoires in COVID-19. The protocol was immunoSEQ multiplex PCR, while the TCRdb copy is restricted to in-frame clones and leaves out a portion. The sample includes around 190,000 clones, 70% to 90% of them seen just once. Sequencing input: peripheral blood. The source of these receptors is a man in his forties or fifties with COVID-19, enrolled during active disease. Each CDR3 is given with its conserved first and last residue. D genes are given only for firm matches. Expanded clones are given a class, and other clones once, few, many or no size at all.

TRBJ1-3	once	TRBV7-8	TRBD1	CASSLRAPGGLAGNTIYF	TGTGCCAGCAGCTTAAGGGCTCCAGGGGGCTTGGCTGGAAACACCATATATTTT
TRBJ1-4	-	TRBV11-1	-	CASSLGGHYNEKLFF	TGTGCCAGCAGCTTAGGAGGACACTATAATGAAAAACTGTTTTTT
TRBJ2-7	-	TRBV4-2	TRBD1	CASSQAGTGYEQYF	TGTGCCAGCAGCCAGGCCGGGACAGGCTACGAGCAGTACTTC
TRBJ1-1	-	TRBV7-2	-	CASSARVNTEAFF	TGTGCCAGCAGCGCCCGAGTGAACACTGAAGCTTTCTTT
TRBJ2-7	once	TRBV5-6	-	CASSRTGINYEQYF	TGTGCCAGCAGCCGGACTGGGATTAACTACGAGCAGTACTTC
TRBJ2-5	-	TRBV6-5	-	CASSPNWGQETQYF	TGTGCCAGCAGTCCGAACTGGGGGCAGGAGACCCAGTACTTC
TRBJ1-5	-	TRBV2	TRBD1	CASSGDRAQPQHF	TGTGCCAGCAGTGGGGACAGGGCTCAGCCCCAGCATTTT
TRBJ1-1	-	TRBV7-9	TRBD1	CASSLDTGAAEAFF	TGTGCCAGCAGCTTGGATACAGGGGCCGCTGAAGCTTTCTTT
TRBJ2-3	once	TRBV6-5	TRBD2	CASSSTSGGQRDTQYF	TGTGCCAGCAGTTCGACTAGCGGGGGGCAGAGGGATACGCAGTATTTT
TRBJ1-1	-	TRBV29-1	TRBD1	CSVGTVNTEAFF	TGCAGCGTGGGGACAGTGAACACTGAAGCTTTCTTT
TRBJ2-3	-	TRBV24-1	-	CATSDRTGTSLDTQYF	TGTGCCACCAGTGACCGGACCGGGACATCCCTAGATACGCAGTATTTT
TRBJ2-7	many	TRBV7-2	TRBD2	CASSLGQRGGLYEQYF	TGTGCCAGCAGCTTAGGGCAGCGGGGGGGCTTATACGAGCAGTACTTC
TRBJ2-2	-	TRBV18	-	CASSPQGIPHTGELFF	TGTGCCAGCTCACCACAGGGGATTCCCCACACCGGGGAGCTGTTTTTT
TRBJ1-2	-	TRBV28	-	CASSLGGQIYGYTF	TGTGCCAGCAGTTTAGGCGGCCAAATCTATGGCTACACCTTC
TRBJ1-5	-	TRBV5-6	-	CASSFRGGGQPQHF	TGTGCCAGCAGCTTTAGGGGGGGTGGTCAGCCCCAGCATTTT
TRBJ2-3	-	TRBV3-1/TRBV3-2	-	CASSSSTDTQYF	TGTGCCAGCAGCTCAAGCACAGATACGCAGTATTTT
TRBJ2-1	-	TRBV5-1	TRBD1	CASSSTPGQGNNEQFF	TGCGCCAGCAGCTCGACCCCGGGACAGGGGAACAATGAGCAGTTCTTC
TRBJ2-3	-	TRBV13	-	CASSRQQGADTQYF	TGTGCCAGCAGCAGACAACAGGGCGCAGATACGCAGTATTTT
TRBJ1-1	-	TRBV7-9	-	CASSWKSVRDSEAFF	TGTGCCAGCAGCTGGAAAAGCGTCCGGGATAGTGAAGCTTTCTTT
TRBJ2-6	-	TRBV10-3	-	CAISGQGSGANVLTF	TGTGCCATCAGTGGGCAGGGGTCTGGGGCCAACGTCCTGACTTTC
TRBJ2-7	once	TRBV12-5	-	CASGLQGYEQYF	TGTGCTAGTGGTTTACAGGGTTACGAGCAGTACTTC
TRBJ2-2	-	TRBV6-5	TRBD1	CASSDRVNTGELFF	TGTGCCAGCAGCGACAGGGTGAACACCGGGGAGCTGTTTTTT
TRBJ2-1	-	TRBV7-9	TRBD1	CASSSTGTGHPEQFF	TGTGCCAGCAGCTCAACCGGGACAGGGCATCCTGAGCAGTTCTTC
TRBJ2-5	-	TRBV18	-	CASSPAGLTGETQYF	TGTGCCAGCTCACCGGCAGGTCTTACTGGGGAGACCCAGTACTTC
TRBJ2-6	-	TRBV18	-	CASSPQRDPGANVLTF	TGTGCCAGCTCACCACAGAGGGATCCTGGGGCCAACGTCCTGACTTTC
TRBJ1-5	-	TRBV6-5	TRBD1	CASSTGQGGNQPQHF	TGTGCCAGCAGTACCGGACAGGGTGGCAATCAGCCCCAGCATTTT
TRBJ1-1	-	TRBV18	-	CASSPTEENTEAFF	TGTGCCAGCTCACCAACAGAAGAGAACACTGAAGCTTTCTTT
TRBJ1-5	-	TRBV11-2	-	CASSPGRVNQPQHF	TGTGCCAGCAGCCCTGGGAGGGTCAATCAGCCCCAGCATTTT
TRBJ2-1	-	TRBV15	TRBD2	CATRESGSTRNEQFF	TGTGCCACCAGAGAAAGCGGGAGCACTCGGAATGAGCAGTTCTTC
TRBJ1-4	-	TRBV7-3	-	CASSLTRGPQGEKLFF	TGTGCCAGCAGCTTAACCCGAGGTCCTCAGGGGGAAAAACTGTTTTTT
TRBJ1-5	-	TRBV6-6	TRBD1	CASSYQGQINQPQHF	TGTGCCAGCAGTTACCAGGGACAGATCAATCAGCCCCAGCATTTT
TRBJ2-3	-	TRBV7-2	-	CASSLAGGGWTDTQYF	TGTGCCAGCAGCTTAGCGGGCGGGGGCTGGACAGATACGCAGTATTTT
TRBJ2-6	-	TRBV4-1	TRBD1	CASSLGTASGANVLTF	TGCGCCAGCAGCCTGGGGACAGCCTCTGGGGCCAACGTCCTGACTTTC
TRBJ2-3	-	TRBV13	-	CASSPGRGAADTQYF	TGTGCCAGCAGCCCCGGTCGGGGGGCCGCGGATACGCAGTATTTT
TRBJ2-1	-	TRBV7-3	-	CASSLNSAGSYNEQFF	TGTGCCAGCAGCTTAAACAGTGCTGGCTCCTACAATGAGCAGTTCTTC
TRBJ1-2	-	TRBV5-6	TRBD1	CASSLFGTGEGYTF	TGTGCCAGCAGCTTGTTCGGGACAGGGGAGGGCTACACCTTC
TRBJ1-5	-	TRBV6-1	TRBD1	CASSGDDRGSYSNQPQHF	TGTGCCAGCAGTGGAGATGACAGGGGGAGTTATAGCAATCAGCCCCAGCATTTT
TRBJ1-1	-	TRBV7-7	-	CATSPPLGGGTEAFF	TGTGCCACCAGCCCGCCCCTGGGGGGGGGCACTGAAGCTTTCTTT
TRBJ1-5	-	TRBV15	-	CATSLRNFAGNQPQHF	TGTGCCACCAGCTTACGAAACTTCGCGGGCAATCAGCCCCAGCATTTT
TRBJ2-5	-	TRBV5-5	-	CASSLVGTHQETQYF	TGTGCCAGCAGCTTGGTGGGGACACACCAAGAGACCCAGTACTTC
TRBJ1-5	-	TRBV25-1	-	CASSESQGLNQPQHF	TGTGCCAGCAGTGAATCTCAGGGACTCAATCAGCCCCAGCATTTT
TRBJ2-1	-	TRBV5-1	-	CASSRTGDPTDEQFF	TGCGCCAGCAGCCGAACGGGGGACCCCACGGATGAGCAGTTCTTC
TRBJ2-5	-	TRBV5-4	TRBD2	CASRAVAGGHETQYF	TGTGCCAGCCGTGCGGTAGCGGGAGGGCACGAGACCCAGTACTTC
TRBJ1-5	once	TRBV27	TRBD1	CASSQDRAQPQHF	TGTGCCAGCAGCCAGGACAGGGCTCAGCCCCAGCATTTT
TRBJ2-2	-	TRBV11-2	TRBD2	CASSLGATSGGELFF	TGTGCCAGCAGCTTGGGGGCGACTAGCGGCGGGGAGCTGTTTTTT
TRBJ2-7	once	TRBV6-5	-	CASTDTSYEQYF	TGTGCCTCCACGGACACCTCCTACGAGCAGTACTTC
TRBJ2-7	-	TRBV11-2	TRBD2	CASSLVGTSGGGEQYF	TGTGCCAGCAGCTTAGTGGGGACTAGCGGGGGAGGCGAGCAGTACTTC
TRBJ2-7	-	TRBV29-1	-	CSVGPDRFEQYF	TGCAGCGTTGGCCCTGACAGGTTCGAGCAGTACTTC
TRBJ2-7	-	TRBV19	TRBD1	CASRPGQGAGEQYF	TGTGCCAGTAGACCCGGACAGGGGGCGGGGGAGCAGTACTTC
TRBJ2-7	-	TRBV5-1	-	CASSIGKGSLGVYEQYF	TGCGCCAGCAGCATAGGGAAAGGATCCCTAGGGGTGTACGAGCAGTACTTC
TRBJ2-6	-	TRBV7-9	-	CASSLSSGTKSSGANVLTF	TGTGCCAGCAGCTTAAGTAGTGGGACAAAGAGCTCTGGGGCCAACGTCCTGACTTTC
TRBJ2-7	-	TRBV2	TRBD1	CASNFRQGVYEQYF	TGTGCCAGCAACTTCAGACAGGGCGTCTACGAGCAGTACTTC
TRBJ1-1	-	TRBV11-2	-	CASTQAMNTEAFF	TGTGCCAGCACCCAGGCTATGAACACTGAAGCTTTCTTT
TRBJ2-2	once	TRBV7-8	-	CASSLASLAQNTGELFF	TGTGCCAGCAGCTTAGCAAGTCTAGCCCAGAACACCGGGGAGCTGTTTTTT
TRBJ2-1	-	TRBV5-4	TRBD2	CASSERSSGGYNEQFF	TGTGCCAGCAGCGAACGTAGTAGCGGGGGTTACAATGAGCAGTTCTTC
TRBJ2-1	many	TRBV4-1	-	CASSQGLTNEQFF	TGCGCCAGCAGCCAAGGACTAACGAATGAGCAGTTCTTC